The present T cell receptor beta chain was sequenced within a study of regulatory T cells in long-lasting Graves disease. This CDR3 is 15 amino acids long. CDR1 is SSHAT, CDR2 FNYEAQ, per germline (reference sequence). V dropped 1 base and J dropped 8; count of bases not matched to a gene: 8. Arm-PCR of CDR3 regions with iRepertoire HTBI primers generated TCR beta libraries. TCRdb re-called the multiplex PCR reads with MiXCR, one entry per CDR3 protein. The sample includes under 250,000 distinct CDR3 sequences, 20% of them seen just once. Study outcomes and limitations: Persistent Graves' patients showed reduced TCR diversity versus newly diagnosed patients.

Sample time point: newly diagnosed GD, antithyroid drugs for less than 3 months. RNA isolated from PBMCs was used to make the TCR library. The patients were drawn from one endocrinology department in Xi'an, China. This clonotype was seen many times. The target antigen is unknown. V and J are TRBV7-7 and TRBJ2-1, with 7 bases identical to TRBD1. The sequencing here drew on peripheral blood mononuclear cells (PBMCs), taken at new diagnosis, from a patient treated with antithyroid drugs. The origin of this receptor is a female donor with Graves disease. The CDR3 DNA follows: TGTGCCAGCAGCTTAGATGCACAGGGGTCCGATGAGCAGTTCTTC. Protein sequence: CASSLDAQGSDEQFF.